A single sample is the source of the 13 T cell receptor beta chains below, sequenced in a study of T cell repertoires in cytomegalovirus infection. TCRdb recomputed calls from the reads with MiXCR, one row per CDR3 protein. The sample contains about 310,000 distinct CDR3 sequences, 20% to 25% of which appear only once. Antigens for these TCRs are unknown. The material was cultured PBMCs, obtained from culture after CMV antigen stimulation. Source of these receptors: a human donor in good health (CMV status not recorded). Some clones in this sample may be carry-over from other donors' samples.

This clonotype occurred a few times. J is TRBJ1-2 and V is TRBV2, with 7 bases matching TRBD1. In germline, CDR1 is SNHLY, CDR2 FYNNEI. V lost 5 bases to trimming and J lost 2 bases; unmatched junction nucleotides: 8. CDR3 length: 15 amino acids. CDR3 sequence reads: CASSISGGVNYGYTF. The CDR3 nucleotides are TGTGCCAGCAGTATTTCAGGGGGTGTGAACTATGGCTACACCTTC.

This clonotype has at least ten counts. The V gene is TRBV7-2, the J gene TRBJ1-1; TRBD1 matches at 7 bases. V trimming: 5 bases; J trimming: 4 bases; junction bases outside the gene matches: 10. Germline V gene sequence: CDR1 SGHTA, CDR2 FQGNSA. The CDR3 sequence is 15 residues long. The CDR3 DNA sequence: TGTGCCAGCAGCGGAACCCCAGGGGGTGGCACTGAAGCTTTCTTT. Translation gives CASSGTPGGGTEAFF.

This rearrangement joins TRBV11-2 to TRBJ2-7; weak D call: TRBD2 (5 bases). The germline V gene encodes CDR1 SGHAT and CDR2 FQNNGV. This CDR3 is 15 amino acids long. Trimming removed 4 bases from V and 4 bases from J, with 17 bases in between. DNA for the CDR3: TGTGCCAGCAGCTCCCGCCCCCCGGACTTGTACGAGCAGTACGTC. It yields the protein CASSSRPPDLYEQYV.

The V call is TRBV7-2, the J call TRBJ1-6; D remains unclear. This CDR3 is built from 13 residues. Germline values: CDR1 SGHTA, CDR2 FQGNSA. Trimming cost V 2 bases and J 7 bases, with 6 bases left between them. DNA for the CDR3: TGTGCCAGCAGCTTAAATTGGAATTCACCCCTCCACTTT. Translation gives CASSLNWNSPLHF.

This clonotype was picked up a small number of times. V gene TRBV18 combines with J gene TRBJ2-1, with TRBD2 identical over 15 bases. After removal of 5 bases from V and 6 bases from J, the junction contained 8 bases not matched to a gene. The CDR3 sequence is 17 residues long. In germline, CDR1 is KGHSH, CDR2 LQKENI. Here the CDR3 DNA reads TGTGCCAGCTCAGCCGGACTAGCGGGAGGGCCGTTCAATGAGCAGTTCTTC. This encodes CASSAGLAGGPFNEQFF.

The CDR3 nucleotides are TGTGCCAGCAGTTTTTTGGGACAGGGGTTTGAAGCTTTCTTT. Residues: CASSFLGQGFEAFF. The chain is built from TRBV12-3 or TRBV12-4 and TRBJ1-1; 10 positions agree with TRBD1. With 3 bases clipped from V and 7 bases from J, the junction kept 5 bases outside the gene matches. The CDR3 covers 14 residues.

This clonotype was observed a handful of times. The chain recombines TRBV28 with TRBJ1-2; no clear D. The length of the CDR3 is 15 residues. Between the trimmed V and J ends, which lost 3 bases and 4 bases, there was a span of 15 bases. The germline V gene has CDR1 MDHEN and CDR2 SYDVKM. The CDR3 is CASSFPNGLSYGYTF. The CDR3 nucleotides are TGTGCCAGCAGTTTCCCTAACGGACTGAGCTATGGCTACACCTTC.

This clonotype has only a few counts. The chain is built from TRBV4-3 and TRBJ1-6, with D perhaps TRBD1 (5 bases). Germline CDR1 LGHNA, CDR2 YSLEER. There are 14 residues in the CDR3. Deletions cut 0 bases from V and 8 bases from J, with 8 bases between. For the CDR3, the DNA is TGCGCCAGCAGCCAAGATTGGGGGGATTCACCCCTCCACTTT. Translation: CASSQDWGDSPLHF.

The chain employs TRBV7-7 and TRBJ2-1; TRBD2 aligns across 7 bases. The CDR3 is 19 residues long. V trimming: 6 bases; J trimming: 0 bases; junction bases outside the gene matches: 17. Per germline, CDR1 SSHAT and CDR2 FNYEAQ (reference sequence). The CDR3 bases are TGTGCCAGCAGTAACTTTTTCACGGGGGACTACAGCTCCTACAATGAGCAGTTCTTC. As protein: CASSNFFTGDYSSYNEQFF.

This clonotype occurred a few times. The chain links TRBV5-1 to TRBJ2-3; 8 bases map to TRBD2. There are 15 residues in the CDR3. The V gene's germline CDR1 is SGHRS and CDR2 YFSETQ. The V gene end was trimmed by 0 bases and the J gene end by 5 bases; junction bases not matched to a gene: 5. In DNA, the CDR3 is TGCGCCAGCAGCTTGGCCGGGAGGGCGAAAGATACGCAGTATTTT. Protein product: CASSLAGRAKDTQYF.

The CDR3 loop is CASSSDRVRPQHF. CDR3 DNA: TGTGCCAGCAGTTCGGACAGGGTTCGGCCCCAGCATTTT. The rearrangement joins TRBV28 to TRBJ1-5; 8 bases agree with TRBD1. J lost 9 bases, V lost 4 bases, and 5 bases had no gene match. Per germline, CDR1 MDHEN and CDR2 SYDVKM. The CDR3 is 13 residues long.

The V gene is TRBV20-1, the J gene TRBJ2-1; 12 bases align to TRBD2. V lost 2 bases, J lost 2 bases, and 4 bases stayed unmatched. Germline-derived CDR1 and CDR2 are DFQATT and SNEGSKA (reference sequence). This CDR3 is 16 amino acids long. CDR3 residues: CSARRLAGATYNEQFF. CDR3 bases: TGCAGTGCTAGAAGACTAGCGGGAGCCACCTACAATGAGCAGTTCTTC.

This chain links TRBV5-1 with TRBJ1-3; 7 bases match TRBD1. V shed 4 bases, J shed 0 bases, and the junction held 10 bases outside the gene matches. CDR1 is SGHRS, CDR2 YFSETQ, per germline. The CDR3 totals 17 residues. The CDR3 DNA is TGCGCCAGCAGCCACGGACAGGAAACTTACTCTGGAAACACCATATATTTT. Encoded protein: CASSHGQETYSGNTIYF.